The 15 T cell receptor beta chains below were found in one sample sequenced in a study. TCRdb processed the 5' RACE reads anew with MiXCR; each CDR3 protein has one entry. The table shows more than 45,000 distinct CDR3 sequences, with around 26% occurring only once. Sequenced input: tumor-infiltrating memory CD4+ T cells sorted from the breast tumor. As to subset: memory CD4+ T cells, CD4+CD45RO+CD25-. These TCRs come from a female donor with breast cancer.

A note on this clonotype: A much more abundant neighbour one base away suggests this may be a read error. The chain's CDR3 is CASSLNKPLHNTEAFF. CDR3 nucleotides: TGTGCCAGCAGCTTAAACAAGCCCTTACACAACACTGAAGCTTTCTTT. The rearrangement joins TRBV7-2 to TRBJ1-1; D remains ambiguous. From germline, CDR1 is SGHTA and CDR2 FQGNSA. V was shortened by 2 bases and J by 2 bases, with 15 bases between the two germline ends. This CDR3 comprises 16 residues.

The J gene is TRBJ1-6, the V gene TRBV4-3; 8 bases align to TRBD1. The junction had 9 bases not matched to a gene; V was cut back by 4 bases and J by 7 bases. CDR1 LGHNA and CDR2 YSLEER come from the germline V gene. The CDR3 extends over 16 amino acids. The CDR3 coding sequence is TGCGCCAGCAGCCCCCGAGGACAGGGAGGAAATTCACCCCTCCACTTT. This codes for CASSPRGQGGNSPLHF.

This clonotype was detected many times. The chain links TRBV28 to TRBJ1-4; unclear D gene. Trimming removed 6 bases at V and 6 bases at J, with 17 bases between. The CDR3 is 15 residues long. Germline CDR1 and CDR2: MDHEN and SYDVKM. The CDR3 bases are TGTGCCAGCAGCCTCAGTGGGAGGGAGGATGAAAAACTGTTTTTT. This sequence encodes CASSLSGREDEKLFF.

As for this clonotype: Mismatch with germline at one junction end may stem from a read error. V and J are TRBV20-1 and TRBJ1-5; D gene unclear. The CDR3 covers 13 residues. Germline V gives CDR1 DFQATT, CDR2 SNEGSKA (reference sequence). The CDR3 reads CCASARGGQPQHF. In DNA form, the CDR3 reads TGCTGTGCTAGTGCCCGGGGAGGTCAGCCCCAGCATTTT.

This clonotype was observed a handful of times. The chain recombines TRBV5-1 with TRBJ1-1; 8 bases agree with TRBD1. Germline V CDR1 and CDR2: SGHRS, YFSETQ. The trim removed 6 bases at V and 6 bases at J, leaving 7 bases unmatched. The CDR3 is 13 amino acids. CDR3 coding DNA: TGCGCCAGCAAGGCCAGGGGGCCGTCTGAAGCTTTCTTT. Translating gives CASKARGPSEAFF. Full variable domain (missing parts from reference TRBV5-1 and TRBJ1-1): KAGVTQTPRYLIKTRGQQVTLSCSPISGHRSVSWYQQTPGQGLQFLFEYFSETQRNKGNFPGRFSGRQFSNSRSEMNVSTLELGDSALYLCASKARGPSEAFFGQGTRLTVV.

The gene calls are TRBV5-1 and TRBJ2-1; tentatively, D is TRBD2 (6 bases). The length of the CDR3 is 15 residues. V was shortened by 0 bases and J by 7 bases, with 14 bases between the two germline ends. Germline CDR1 SGHRS, CDR2 YFSETQ. The CDR3 reads CASSLGGAIQNEQFF. Written as DNA, the CDR3 is TGCGCCAGCAGCTTGGGCGGGGCCATACAAAATGAGCAGTTCTTC.

This clonotype was detected only a few times. The chain employs TRBV7-2 and TRBJ2-5; possibly TRBD2 for D (6 bases). This CDR3 comprises 13 residues. Germline CDR1 SGHTA, CDR2 FQGNSA. V was pared by 6 bases and J by 1 base, with 9 bases between. CDR3 coding DNA: TGTGCCAGCAGGGGGGGAGGCCAAGAGACCCAGTACTTC. It is translated as CASRGGGQETQYF.

The chain links TRBV2 to TRBJ2-7; D is uncertain. The CDR3 is 14 residues long. Trimming shortened V by 7 bases and J by 0 bases, and 13 bases separated the two germline ends. Germline V CDR1 and CDR2: SNHLY, FYNNEI. The CDR3 coding sequence is TGTGCCAGCACTACCCAGTCGAGCTCCTACGAGCAGTACTTC. Encoded protein: CASTTQSSSYEQYF.

The CDR3 DNA sequence: TGTGCCAGCAGTTACGTGGGAGATAAAGCTTTCTTT. This translates into CASSYVGDKAFF. The chain combines TRBV6-5 with TRBJ1-1; D not certain. V was shortened by 2 bases and J by 9 bases, with 10 bases between the two germline ends. The CDR3 has 12 amino acids. Per the germline V gene, CDR1 is MNHEY and CDR2 is SVGAGI.

The chain employs TRBV19 and TRBJ1-3; D uncertain. The CDR3 contains 15 residues. Per germline, CDR1 LNHDA and CDR2 SQIVND (reference sequence). Trimming stripped 3 bases from V and 2 bases from J, with 11 bases between. For the CDR3, the DNA is TGTGCCAGTAGTATCGAGTGCATCCCTGGAAACACCATATATTTT. Protein product: CASSIECIPGNTIYF.

For this clonotype: A read error is possible here, since a much larger clone lies one base away. This sequence joins TRBV12-3 or TRBV12-4 and TRBJ1-5, with D maybe TRBD1 (6 bases). V lost 3 bases, J lost 3 bases, and 15 bases lay in between. This CDR3 is 16 amino acids long. CDR3 in amino acids: CASSLWGAYNNQPQHF. CDR3 nucleotide sequence: TGTGCCAGCAGTTTGTGGGGGGCTTATAACAATCAGCCCCAGCATTTT.

This clonotype was recorded many times. CDR3 sequence: CASSQEGRAEAFF. CDR3 in DNA: TGTGCCAGCAGCCAAGAGGGCAGAGCTGAAGCTTTCTTT. The chain combines TRBV7-2 with TRBJ1-1; D is unclear. The germline V and J ends were trimmed by 5 bases and 6 bases, with 13 bases remaining between them. CDR1 and CDR2 (germline): SGHTA, FQGNSA. CDR3 length equals 13 residues.

This clonotype turned up a few times. This chain connects TRBV7-9 to TRBJ1-1, with no clear D. V was clipped by 6 bases and J by 4 bases, with 9 bases between them. From germline, CDR1 is SEHNR and CDR2 FQNEAQ (reference sequence). The CDR3 extends over 12 amino acids. The CDR3 loop reads CASSLIRTEAFF. As DNA, the CDR3 is TGTGCCAGCAGTCTTATTCGCACTGAAGCTTTCTTT.

This clonotype was counted at least ten times. V is TRBV6-5 and J is TRBJ2-2, with D perhaps TRBD1 (6 bases). Germline V gene data show CDR1 as MNHEY and CDR2 as SVGAGI. The CDR3 contains 14 residues. With 7 bases removed from V and 7 bases from J, the gap between germline ends came to 16 bases. The CDR3 nucleotides read TGTGCCAGCAAACAAACACACAGGGTCGGGGAGCTGTTTTTT. Residues: CASKQTHRVGELFF.

This clonotype was found a few times. One end of the junction fails to match germline, which may point to a read error. The CDR3 sequence is CASSLAEDSPLHF. In DNA, the CDR3 is TGCGCCAGTAGCTTGGCGGAGGACTCACCCCTCCACTTT. This sequence joins TRBV5-1 and TRBJ1-6; the D is unclear. Germline-derived CDR1 and CDR2 are SGHRS and YFSETQ. The CDR3 length is 13 residues.